This record looks at one TCR beta chain sequence and its context. The CDR3 contains 13 residues. Unmatched junction bases numbered 1, after V lost 4 bases and J lost 5 bases. Per germline, CDR1 SEHNR and CDR2 FQNEAQ (reference sequence). The data stem from a study of blood T cell repertoires in COVID-19. Looking at the study overall: PBMCs, B-cell-depleted T cells, or T cells provided the cDNA or gDNA that made up the material.

The table came from immunoSEQ multiplex PCR; TCRdb's copy has only in-frame clones and leaves some out. The top ten hold under 20% of the sample, which has about 62,000 clones, more than 80% seen once. Patients of the Seattle cohort, enrolled during active infection, were followed longitudinally. The TCR sequence derives from a woman aged 60-70 years with COVID-19, enrolled during active disease. Material for sequencing was peripheral blood. This chain uses TRBV7-9 with TRBJ1-4, with TRBD1 matching over 7 bases. This chain's CDR3 is CASSSGGNEKLFF. CDR3 DNA: TGTGCCAGCAGCTCAGGGGGGAATGAAAAACTGTTTTTT. The whole variable domain, remainder taken from reference TRBV7-9 and TRBJ1-4, is DTGVSQNPRHKITKRGQNVTFRCDPISEHNRLYWYRQTLGQGPEFLTYFQNEAQLEKSRLLSDRFSAERPKGSFSTLEIQRTEQGDSAMYLCASSSGGNEKLFFGSGTQLSVL.